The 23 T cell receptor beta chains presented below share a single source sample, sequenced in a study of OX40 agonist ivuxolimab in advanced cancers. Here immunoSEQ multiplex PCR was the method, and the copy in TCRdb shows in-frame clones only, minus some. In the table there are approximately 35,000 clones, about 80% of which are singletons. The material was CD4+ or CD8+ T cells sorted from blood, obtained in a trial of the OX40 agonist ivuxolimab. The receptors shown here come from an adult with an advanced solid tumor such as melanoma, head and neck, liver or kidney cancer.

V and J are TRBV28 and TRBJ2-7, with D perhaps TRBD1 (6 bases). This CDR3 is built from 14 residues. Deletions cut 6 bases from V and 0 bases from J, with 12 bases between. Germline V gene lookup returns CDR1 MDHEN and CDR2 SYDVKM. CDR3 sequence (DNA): TGTGCCAGCAGCATCTGGACAGCCTCCTACGAGCAGTACTTC. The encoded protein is CASSIWTASYEQYF.

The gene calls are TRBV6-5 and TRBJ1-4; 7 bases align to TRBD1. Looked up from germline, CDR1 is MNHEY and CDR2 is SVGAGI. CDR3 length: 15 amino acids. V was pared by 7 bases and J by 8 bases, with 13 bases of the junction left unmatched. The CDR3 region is CASINTGAIGEKLFF. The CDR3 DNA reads TGTGCCAGCATCAACACAGGGGCTATAGGGGAAAAACTGTTTTTT.

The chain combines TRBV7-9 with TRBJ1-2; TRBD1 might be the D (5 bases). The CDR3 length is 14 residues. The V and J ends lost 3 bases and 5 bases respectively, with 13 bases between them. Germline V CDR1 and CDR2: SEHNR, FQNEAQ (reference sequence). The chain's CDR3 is CASSLDTGGYGYTF. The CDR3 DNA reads TGTGCCAGCAGCTTGGACACTGGGGGATATGGCTACACCTTC.

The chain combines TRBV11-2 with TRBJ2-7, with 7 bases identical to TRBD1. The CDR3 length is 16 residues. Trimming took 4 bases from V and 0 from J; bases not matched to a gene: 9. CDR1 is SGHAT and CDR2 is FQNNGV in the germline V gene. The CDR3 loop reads CASSSTGQDHSYEQYF. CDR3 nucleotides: TGTGCCAGCAGCTCAACCGGACAGGATCACTCCTACGAGCAGTACTTC.

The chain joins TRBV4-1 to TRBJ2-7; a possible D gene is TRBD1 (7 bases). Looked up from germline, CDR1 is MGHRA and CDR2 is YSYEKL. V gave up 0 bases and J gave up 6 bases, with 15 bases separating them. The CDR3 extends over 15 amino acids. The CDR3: CASSQDWRGHFEQYF. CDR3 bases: TGCGCCAGCAGCCAAGATTGGAGGGGGCATTTCGAGCAGTACTTC.

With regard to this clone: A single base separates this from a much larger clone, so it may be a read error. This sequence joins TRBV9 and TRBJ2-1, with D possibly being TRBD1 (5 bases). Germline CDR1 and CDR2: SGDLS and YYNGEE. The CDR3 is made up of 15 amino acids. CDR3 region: CAGSSQGFSYNEQFF. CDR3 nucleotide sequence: TGTGCCGGCAGTTCTCAGGGCTTCTCCTACAATGAGCAGTTCTTC.

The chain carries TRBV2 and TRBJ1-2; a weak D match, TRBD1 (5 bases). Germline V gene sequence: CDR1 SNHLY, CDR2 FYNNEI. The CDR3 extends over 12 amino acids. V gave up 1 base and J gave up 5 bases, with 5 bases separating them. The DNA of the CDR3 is TGTGCCAGCAGTGAAGAGGGGTATGGCTACACCTTC. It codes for CASSEEGYGYTF.

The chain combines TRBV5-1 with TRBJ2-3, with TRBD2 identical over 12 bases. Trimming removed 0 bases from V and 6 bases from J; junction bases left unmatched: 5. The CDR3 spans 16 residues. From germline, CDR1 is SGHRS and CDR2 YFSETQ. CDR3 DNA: TGCGCCAGCAGCTTGGCCCCCGGGACTAGCGGGGATACGCAGTATTTT. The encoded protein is CASSLAPGTSGDTQYF. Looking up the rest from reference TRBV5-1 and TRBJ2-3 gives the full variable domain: KAGVTQTPRYLIKTRGQQVTLSCSPISGHRSVSWYQQTPGQGLQFLFEYFSETQRNKGNFPGRFSGRQFSNSRSEMNVSTLELGDSALYLCASSLAPGTSGDTQYFGPGTRLTVL.

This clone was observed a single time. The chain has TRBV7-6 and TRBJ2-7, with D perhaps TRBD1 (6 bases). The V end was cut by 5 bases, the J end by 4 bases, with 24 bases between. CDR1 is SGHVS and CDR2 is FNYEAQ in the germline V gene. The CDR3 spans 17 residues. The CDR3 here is CASSANVGNQGFYEQYF. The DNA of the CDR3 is TGTGCCAGCAGCGCCAACGTCGGGAATCAGGGGTTTTACGAGCAGTACTTC.

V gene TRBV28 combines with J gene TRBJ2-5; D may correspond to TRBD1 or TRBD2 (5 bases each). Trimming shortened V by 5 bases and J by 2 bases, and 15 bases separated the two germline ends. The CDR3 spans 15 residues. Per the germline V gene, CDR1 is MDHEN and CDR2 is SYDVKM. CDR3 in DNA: TGTGCCAGCAGTCTTACGCCGGGACGGCAAGAGACCCAGTACTTC. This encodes CASSLTPGRQETQYF. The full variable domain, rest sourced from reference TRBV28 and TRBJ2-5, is DVKVTQSSRYLVKRTGEKVFLECVQDMDHENMFWYRQDPGLGLRLIYFSYDVKMKEKGDIPEGYSVSREKKERFSLILESASTNQTSMYLCASSLTPGRQETQYFGPGTRLLVL.

CDR3 residues: CAWKRDSSGYTF. In DNA, the CDR3 is TGTGCCTGGAAAAGGGACAGTTCTGGCTACACCTTC. The chain links TRBV30 to TRBJ1-2; 7 bases agree with TRBD1. CDR1 and CDR2 (germline): GTSNPN, SVGIG (reference sequence). The ends lost 4 bases at V and 7 bases at J; junction bases unmatched: 6. The CDR3 consists of 12 residues. Together with reference TRBV30 and TRBJ1-2, the CDR3 gives the full variable domain: SQTIHQWPATLVQPVGSPLSLECTVEGTSNPNLYWYRQAAGRGLQLLFYSVGIGQISSEVPQNLSASRPQDRQFILSSKKLLLSDSGFYLCAWKRDSSGYTFGSGTRLTVV.

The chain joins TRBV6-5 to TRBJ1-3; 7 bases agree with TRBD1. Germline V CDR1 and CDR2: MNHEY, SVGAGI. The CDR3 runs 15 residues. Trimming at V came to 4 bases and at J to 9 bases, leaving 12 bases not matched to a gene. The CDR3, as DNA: TGTGCCAGCAGTTTTACTGGGACAGTTGGCAGCACCATATATTTT. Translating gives CASSFTGTVGSTIYF.

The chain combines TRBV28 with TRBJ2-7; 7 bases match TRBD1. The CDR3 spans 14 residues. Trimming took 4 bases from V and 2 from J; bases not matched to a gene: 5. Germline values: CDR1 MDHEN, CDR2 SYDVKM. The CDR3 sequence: CASSSTGPTYEQYF. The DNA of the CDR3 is TGTGCCAGCAGTTCGACAGGGCCAACCTACGAGCAGTACTTC.

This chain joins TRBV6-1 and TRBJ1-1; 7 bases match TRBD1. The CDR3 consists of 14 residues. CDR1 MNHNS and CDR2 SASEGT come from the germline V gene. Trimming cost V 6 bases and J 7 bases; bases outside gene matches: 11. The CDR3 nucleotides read TGTGCCAGCAGGAATCCGGAAGGGGGCAGTGAAGCTTTCTTT. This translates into CASRNPEGGSEAFF.

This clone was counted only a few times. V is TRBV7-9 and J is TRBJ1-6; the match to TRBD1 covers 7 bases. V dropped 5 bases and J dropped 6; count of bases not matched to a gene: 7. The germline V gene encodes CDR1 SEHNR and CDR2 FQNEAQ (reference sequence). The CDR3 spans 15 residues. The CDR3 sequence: CASSPGQLVNSPLHF. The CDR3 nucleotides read TGTGCCAGCAGCCCGGGACAGCTCGTTAATTCACCCCTCCACTTT.

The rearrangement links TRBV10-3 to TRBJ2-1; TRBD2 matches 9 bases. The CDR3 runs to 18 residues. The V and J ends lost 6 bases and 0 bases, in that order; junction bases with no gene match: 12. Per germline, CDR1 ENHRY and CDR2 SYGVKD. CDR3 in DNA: TGTGCCATCAGCCGAGGTAGCGGGGGAGCTAGCTCCTACAATGAGCAGTTCTTC. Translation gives CAISRGSGGASSYNEQFF.

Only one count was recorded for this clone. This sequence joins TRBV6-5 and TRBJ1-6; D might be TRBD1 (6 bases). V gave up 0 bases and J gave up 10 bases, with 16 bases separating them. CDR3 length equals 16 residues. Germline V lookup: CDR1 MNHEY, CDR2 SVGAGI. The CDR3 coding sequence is TGTGCCAGCAGTTACTCAATAACAGGGTCAGGGTCACCCCTCCACTTT. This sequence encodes CASSYSITGSGSPLHF.

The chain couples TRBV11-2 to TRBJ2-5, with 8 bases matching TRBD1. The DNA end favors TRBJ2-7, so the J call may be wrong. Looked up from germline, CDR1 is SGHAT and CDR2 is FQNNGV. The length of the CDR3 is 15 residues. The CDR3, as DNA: TGTGCCAGCAGCGTAGGACAGGGTAAAGGCTACGAGCAGTACTTC. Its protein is CASSVGQGKGYEQYF.

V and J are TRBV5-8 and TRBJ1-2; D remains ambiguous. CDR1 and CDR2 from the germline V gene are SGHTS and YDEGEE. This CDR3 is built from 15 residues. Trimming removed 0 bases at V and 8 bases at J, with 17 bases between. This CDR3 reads CASSLGDTTSGGYTF. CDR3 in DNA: TGTGCCAGCAGCTTGGGCGACACCACGTCGGGCGGCTACACCTTC. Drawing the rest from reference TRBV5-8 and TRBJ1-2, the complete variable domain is EAGVTQSPTHLIKTRGQQATLRCSPISGHTSVYWYQQALGLGLQFLLWYDEGEERNRGNFPPRFSGRQFPNYSSELNVNALELEDSALYLCASSLGDTTSGGYTFGSGTRLTVV.

The CDR3 sequence: CASIGLALETQYF. Here the CDR3 DNA reads TGTGCCAGCATCGGACTAGCTTTGGAGACCCAGTACTTC. The genes are TRBV2 and TRBJ2-5, with 8 bases identical to TRBD2. Germline lookup yields CDR1 SNHLY and CDR2 FYNNEI. V gave up 7 bases and J gave up 5 bases; unmatched junction bases: 6. The CDR3 runs 13 residues.

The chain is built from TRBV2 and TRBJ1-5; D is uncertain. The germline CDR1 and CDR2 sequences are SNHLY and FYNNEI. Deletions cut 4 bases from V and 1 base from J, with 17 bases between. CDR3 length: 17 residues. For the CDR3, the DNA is TGTGCCAGCAGTGTGACGAAATCTCGCTTAAGCAATCAGCCCCAGCATTTT. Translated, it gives CASSVTKSRLSNQPQHF.

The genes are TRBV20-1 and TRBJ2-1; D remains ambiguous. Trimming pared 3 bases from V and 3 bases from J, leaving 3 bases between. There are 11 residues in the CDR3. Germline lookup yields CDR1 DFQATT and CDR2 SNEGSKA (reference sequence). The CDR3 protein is CSASDYNEQFF. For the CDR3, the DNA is TGCAGTGCTAGTGACTACAATGAGCAGTTCTTC.

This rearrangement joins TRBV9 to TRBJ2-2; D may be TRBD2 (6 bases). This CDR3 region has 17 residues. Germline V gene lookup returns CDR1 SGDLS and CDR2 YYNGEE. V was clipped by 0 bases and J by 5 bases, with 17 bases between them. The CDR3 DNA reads TGTGCCAGCAGCGTAGCTCTGGCACCAGGAGGGACCGGGGAGCTGTTTTTT. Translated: CASSVALAPGGTGELFF.